This T cell receptor (beta chain) was recorded in a study of beta chain features in type 1 diabetes. The ends were cut back, 11 bases at V and 5 bases at J, with 18 bases in the middle. The V gene's germline CDR1 is SGHTA and CDR2 FQGNSA. This CDR3 is built from 13 residues. What was sequenced were expressed TCRB transcripts, since all of the isolated RNA had been reverse transcribed. Method: immunoSEQ multiplex PCR; TCRdb's copy keeps in-frame clones and lacks some. The sample carries fewer than 150,000 clones, about 7.1% recorded once. The sequencing input was central memory CD4+ T cells from blood. The chain recombines TRBV7-2 with TRBJ1-1; unclear D gene. This TCR came from a woman in her twenties or thirties in good health. Here the CDR3 reads CAGRPGWATEAFF. CDR3 DNA: TGTGCCGGCCGACCGGGGTGGGCGACTGAAGCTTTCTTT. Full variable domain (missing parts from reference TRBV7-2 and TRBJ1-1): GAGVSQSPSNKVTEKGKDVELRCDPISGHTALYWYRQSLGQGLEFLIYFQGNSAPDKSGLPSDRFSAERTGGSVSTLTIQRTQQEDSAVYLCAGRPGWATEAFFGQGTRLTVV.